These 4 T cell receptor beta chains were sequenced from one sample in a study of blood T cell repertoires in COVID-19. Data came from immunoSEQ multiplex PCR; TCRdb stores just in-frame clones and leaves some out. The data show a few hundred thousand clones, around 92% seen once. Sequencing was done on a sample of peripheral blood. The source is a person in their late teens or twenties with COVID-19, enrolled during active disease.

The chain links TRBV18 to TRBJ2-5, with D possibly being TRBD2 (6 bases). Germline CDR1 and CDR2: KGHSH and LQKENI. There are 15 residues in the CDR3. V was pared by 1 base and J by 2 bases, with 11 bases between. CDR3 nucleotide sequence: TGTGCCAGCTCACCACGTAGGGACTCACAAGAGACCCAGTACTTC. This codes for CASSPRRDSQETQYF.

This chain connects TRBV21-1 to TRBJ2-2; the D call in the table, TRBD1, was not verified against the DNA. TRBV21-1 is a pseudogene segment. CDR3 length equals 19 residues. In DNA, the CDR3 is TGTGCCAGCAGCAAAGCGATTGGACAAGCCCAATTAAACACCGGGGAGCTGTTTTTT. Protein sequence: CASSKAIGQAQLNTGELFF.

The genes are TRBV27 and TRBJ1-1; weak D call: TRBD1 (6 bases). Trimming took 3 bases from V and 2 from J, leaving 10 bases between them. The CDR3 consists of 14 residues. Germline CDR1 reads MNHEY; CDR2 reads SMNVEV (reference sequence). CDR3 DNA sequence: TGTGCCAGCAGTTTCCAGGGGACCAACACTGAAGCTTTCTTT. This codes for CASSFQGTNTEAFF.

The rearrangement links TRBV7-9 to TRBJ2-7, with no clear D. Per germline, CDR1 SEHNR and CDR2 FQNEAQ (reference sequence). The CDR3 is 11 amino acids. Trimming removed 2 bases from V and 6 bases from J, with 5 bases in between. The DNA for the CDR3 is TGTGCCAGCAGCTTATTCGGCGAGCAGTACTTC. It translates to CASSLFGEQYF.